Following are 9 T cell receptor beta chains from one sample sequenced in a study of blood T cell repertoires in COVID-19. Libraries were prepared by immunoSEQ multiplex PCR; TCRdb keeps only in-frame clonotypes and omits some of them. The repertoire holds 200,000 to 300,000 clones, around four fifths seen once, with 4.2% in the top ten. The sample taken for sequencing was peripheral blood. The receptors here all came from a man aged 60-69 years with acute or convalescent COVID-19.

The CDR3 spells CASSPGQGRLGYTF. The CDR3, as DNA: TGTGCCAGCAGTCCTGGACAGGGGCGATTGGGCTACACCTTC. This rearrangement joins TRBV6-5 to TRBJ1-2, with TRBD1 identical over 9 bases. Unmatched junction bases numbered 9, after V lost 5 bases and J lost 8 bases. The germline gives CDR1 MNHEY, CDR2 SVGAGI. This CDR3 has 14 amino acids.

V usage is TRBV5-6 and J usage is TRBJ2-3, with TRBD2 matching 9 bases. This CDR3 spans 16 amino acids. The trim removed 1 base at V and 6 bases at J, leaving 9 bases unmatched. Germline CDR1 is SGHDT and CDR2 is YYEEEE. CDR3 region: CASSLWNLAGRDTQYF. The DNA of the CDR3 is TGTGCCAGCAGCTTGTGGAACCTAGCGGGAAGGGATACGCAGTATTTT.

The gene calls are TRBV5-1 and TRBJ1-3; D remains unclear. Per the germline V gene, CDR1 is SGHRS and CDR2 is YFSETQ. Trimming stripped 4 bases from V and 3 bases from J, with 11 bases between. CDR3 length: 14 residues. CDR3 nucleotides: TGCGCCAGCAGCCTTGACAAGATTGGAAACACCATATATTTT. It yields the protein CASSLDKIGNTIYF.

The chain couples TRBV29-1 to TRBJ1-1, with TRBD1 identical over 10 bases. The CDR3 covers 15 residues. CDR1 is SQVTM and CDR2 is ANQGSEA in the germline V gene. The J segment lost 10 bases and the V segment lost 7 bases, leaving 18 bases of the junction unmatched. The CDR3 loop is CSARPERGQGGRAFF. As DNA, the CDR3 is TGCAGCGCCCGACCAGAACGCGGACAGGGGGGGAGAGCTTTCTTT.

The J gene is TRBJ2-7, the V gene TRBV19, with TRBD1 matching over 9 bases. The germline V gene has CDR1 LNHDA and CDR2 SQIVND (reference sequence). This CDR3 comprises 13 residues. Trimming at V came to 5 bases and at J to 4 bases, leaving 3 bases not matched to a gene. As DNA, the CDR3 is TGTGCCAGTAGTCGGGACAGGGAATACGAGCAGTACTTC. Translating it yields CASSRDREYEQYF. Looking up the rest from reference TRBV19 and TRBJ2-7 gives the full variable domain: DGGITQSPKYLFRKEGQNVTLSCEQNLNHDAMYWYRQDPGQGLRLIYYSQIVNDFQKGDIAEGYSVSREKKESFPLTVTSAQKNPTAFYLCASSRDREYEQYFGPGTRLTVT.

This clone was counted once. The rearrangement joins TRBV6-6 to TRBJ2-1, with 8 bases that match TRBD2. J gave up 2 bases and V 7 bases, and 7 bases lay outside the gene matches. The CDR3 runs to 15 residues. Per germline, CDR1 MNHNY and CDR2 SVGAGI (reference sequence). The CDR3 spells CASKHERGPYNEQFF. DNA for the CDR3: TGTGCCAGCAAACATGAGCGGGGGCCCTACAATGAGCAGTTCTTC.

This CDR3 reads CASQGAGENTDTQYF. The CDR3 nucleotides read TGTGCCAGTCAAGGGGCGGGGGAAAACACAGATACGCAGTATTTT. This chain uses TRBV28 with TRBJ2-3; 7 bases are a match to TRBD2. Germline V gene data show CDR1 as MDHEN and CDR2 as SYDVKM. This CDR3 region has 15 residues. Trimming at V came to 9 bases and at J to 2 bases, leaving 11 bases not matched to a gene.

The DNA for the CDR3 is TGTGCCAGCAGGGGAGGCAGGGAGGCCTCACCCCTCCACTTT. It specifies CASRGGREASPLHF. This sequence joins TRBV6-5 and TRBJ1-6; a possible D gene is TRBD1 (5 bases). Trimming removed 6 bases from V and 10 bases from J, with 16 bases in between. The CDR3 loop spans 14 amino acids. The germline V gene has CDR1 MNHEY and CDR2 SVGAGI.

The V call is TRBV21-1, the J call TRBJ2-5; the table's TRBD2 call for D was not verified on the DNA. TRBV21-1 is a listed pseudogene. CDR3 length: 15 residues. CDR3 coding DNA: TGTGCCAGCAGCAAACCCCCTATCCCAGCGGAGACCCAGTACTTC. Translated, it gives CASSKPPIPAETQYF.